A selection of T cell receptor beta chains follows, all from one sample in a study of cytomegalovirus exposure and HLA in healthy donors. Clones were read by immunoSEQ multiplex PCR, and TCRdb kept only the in-frame ones, dropping some. The data hold about 57,000 clones, with 70% to 90% observed a single time. Sequencing was performed on PBMCs. The receptor source for this set is a male donor in good health and CMV-seronegative. CDR3s include the opening cysteine and the closing phenylalanine or tryptophan. A D gene is named only where the DNA matches it firmly. Size is omitted from some rows. Given values are once, few, many or a class for expanded clones.

clone_size,d_call,cdr3_length,j_call,v_call,cdr3_nt,cdr3_aa
NA,TRBD1,15,TRBJ2-1,TRBV5-6,TGTGCCAGCAGCTTGACGGGGACAGGGGTGGATGAGCAGTTCTTC,CASSLTGTGVDEQFF
NA,TRBD2,15,TRBJ2-1,TRBV11-1,TGTGCCAGCAGCCCAGGACTAGCGGGCCACAATGAGCAGTTCTTC,CASSPGLAGHNEQFF
once,TRBD1,15,TRBJ2-5,TRBV7-3,TGTGCCAGCAGCTTAATCGGGACAGCACAAGAGACCCAGTACTTC,CASSLIGTAQETQYF
NA,NA,15,TRBJ2-5,TRBV5-4,TGTGCCAGCAGCTTGGGCCGGGGGGCACAAGAGACCCAGTACTTC,CASSLGRGAQETQYF
few,TRBD1,15,TRBJ2-2,TRBV6-5,TGTGCCAGCAGCCCCGACAGGGCGAGCACCGGGGAGCTGTTTTTT,CASSPDRASTGELFF
NA,TRBD1,17,TRBJ1-2,TRBV18,TGTGCCAGCTCACCAAATCCCGGGACAGGGGATAACTATGGCTACACCTTC,CASSPNPGTGDNYGYTF
NA,NA,18,TRBJ1-1,TRBV29-1,TGCAGCGTTGAACCATCGCCAGGGCAAAATCTCATGAACACTGAAGCTTTCTTT,CSVEPSPGQNLMNTEAFF
NA,NA,15,TRBJ1-1,TRBV10-3,TGTGCCATCAGTGAGTCGGGCACTTCGAACACTGAAGCTTTCTTT,CAISESGTSNTEAFF
once,TRBD2,15,TRBJ2-7,TRBV7-3,TGTGCCAGCAGCTTAACGGCCGGGAGGCTAACTGAGCAGTACTTC,CASSLTAGRLTEQYF
NA,TRBD2,16,TRBJ2-3,TRBV4-2,TGTGCCAGCAGCCAAGCGGGCGGGGGGGCGGCAGATACGCAGTATTTT,CASSQAGGGAADTQYF
NA,TRBD1,19,TRBJ1-2,TRBV4-3,TGCGCCAGCAGCCAAGATCCCTTTCGACAGGGCTTGCCCAACTATGACTACACCTTC,CASSQDPFRQGLPNYDYTF
once,TRBD1,19,TRBJ1-5,TRBV18,TGTGCCAGCTCACCACCACGGGACAGGCTTTTTCATAGCAATCAGCCCCAGCATTTT,CASSPPRDRLFHSNQPQHF
NA,NA,15,TRBJ2-1,TRBV19,TGTGCCAGTAGTACTGGGGGGGCCCCCTACAATGAGCAGTTCTTC,CASSTGGAPYNEQFF
NA,TRBD1,14,TRBJ2-4,TRBV6-1,TGTGCCAGCAGTACGTTACAGGGGAAAAACATTCAGTACTTC,CASSTLQGKNIQYF
NA,NA,13,TRBJ1-5,TRBV6-4,TGTGCCAGCAGTAACAGACAGGATCAGCCCCAGCATTTT,CASSNRQDQPQHF
NA,NA,15,TRBJ2-3,TRBV5-6,TGTGCCAGCAGCTTGGGAACGGGTTTTGCAGATACGCAGTATTTT,CASSLGTGFADTQYF
NA,TRBD1,17,TRBJ1-1,TRBV14,TGTGCCAGCAGCCCCTTGGGACAGGGGAACATGAACACTGAAGCTTTCTTT,CASSPLGQGNMNTEAFF
NA,TRBD2,17,TRBJ2-5,TRBV29-1,TGCAGCGTTGAAAGGGGGACTAGCGGAGCCGGGGGAGAGACCCAGTACTTC,CSVERGTSGAGGETQYF
NA,NA,13,TRBJ1-2,TRBV30,TGTGCCTGGAGTCCCTCTCGTAACTATGGCTACACCTTC,CAWSPSRNYGYTF
NA,NA,16,TRBJ2-3,TRBV5-4,TGTGCCAGCAGCTTGGGGGGGGCGGGGGGCACAGATACGCAGTATTTT,CASSLGGAGGTDTQYF
NA,NA,15,TRBJ1-2,TRBV6-5,TGTGCCAGCAGTTACAAACCAGGAACCTTTTATGGCTACACCTTC,CASSYKPGTFYGYTF
NA,NA,14,TRBJ2-3,TRBV11-3,TGTGCCAGCAGCCGAGGGTACAGCACAGATACGCAGTATTTT,CASSRGYSTDTQYF
few,NA,17,TRBJ1-3,TRBV5-1,TGCGCCAGCAGCTTGGCCCCACAGGGCCTCTCTGGAAACACCATATATTTT,CASSLAPQGLSGNTIYF
few,TRBD1,16,TRBJ1-1,TRBV18,TGTGCCAGCTCACGCGATGGGGACAGGTTGAACACTGAAGCTTTCTTT,CASSRDGDRLNTEAFF
NA,NA,13,TRBJ1-1,TRBV30,TGTGCCTGGAGTGTACAGGGTGACACTGAAGCTTTCTTT,CAWSVQGDTEAFF
NA,NA,13,TRBJ1-6,TRBV7-2,TGTGCCAGCAGCCTCGGGAGTAATTCACCCCTCCACTTT,CASSLGSNSPLHF
NA,NA,14,TRBJ1-2,TRBV9,TGTGCCAGCAGCCCAAGGGAGAGAGGCTATGGCTACACCTTC,CASSPRERGYGYTF
NA,TRBD2,15,TRBJ2-7,TRBV6-5,TGTGCCAGCAGCACGACTAGCGGGGGGGCCTACGAGCAGTACTTC,CASSTTSGGAYEQYF
few,NA,15,TRBJ2-5,TRBV4-1,TGCGCCAGCAGCCAAGGCCGGGTCTCCCAAGAGACCCAGTACTTC,CASSQGRVSQETQYF
NA,NA,15,TRBJ2-3,TRBV14,TGTGCCAGCAGCCAATGGGGCGGGGCTACAGATACGCAGTATTTT,CASSQWGGATDTQYF
NA,NA,13,TRBJ2-7,TRBV5-6,TGTGCCAGCAGCTTGGGCAGCTCCTACGAGCAGTACTTC,CASSLGSSYEQYF
NA,TRBD1,14,TRBJ2-3,TRBV7-3,TGTGCCAGCAGCGCGGACAGGGGGACAGATACGCAGTATTTT,CASSADRGTDTQYF
NA,TRBD1,15,TRBJ1-2,TRBV9,TGTGCCAGCAGCGTAATCTTAGGGGGCGACGGTGGCTACACCTTC,CASSVILGGDGGYTF
NA,NA,14,TRBJ2-7,TRBV7-2,TGTGCCAGCAGCGGAAACAGGGATAGCTACGAGCAGTACTTC,CASSGNRDSYEQYF
NA,NA,13,TRBJ2-2,TRBV6-5,TGTGCCAGCAGTCAGGTTAACACCGGGGAGCTGTTTTTT,CASSQVNTGELFF
NA,TRBD1,16,TRBJ2-1,TRBV7-3,TGTGCCAGCAGCCTAGGGGGGACAGGGGGCTACAATGAGCAGTTCTTC,CASSLGGTGGYNEQFF
NA,NA,14,TRBJ2-1,TRBV30,TGTGCCTGGGGAGAGGGGGTCTCCTACAATGAGCAGTTCTTC,CAWGEGVSYNEQFF
NA,NA,14,TRBJ1-5,TRBV19,TGTGCCAGTAGTATAGATTCGGGCAATCAGCCCCAGCATTTT,CASSIDSGNQPQHF
NA,NA,14,TRBJ2-7,TRBV18,TGTGCCAGCTCACCACCGACAATTACCTACGAGCAGTACTTC,CASSPPTITYEQYF
once,NA,15,TRBJ2-5,TRBV25-1,TGTGCCAGCAGTGACCCCGGTTCGTCGAGGAAGACCCAGTACTTC,CASSDPGSSRKTQYF
NA,TRBD2,15,TRBJ2-7,TRBV9,TGTGCCAGCAGCGTAACGGGGACTAAAAACTCCGAGCAGTACTTC,CASSVTGTKNSEQYF
once,NA,15,TRBJ1-6,TRBV30,TGTGCCTGGAGTCCCCTTCACAGGGTAGGCTCACCCCTCCACTTT,CAWSPLHRVGSPLHF
few,NA,15,TRBJ2-1,TRBV7-9,TGTGCCAGCAGCTCCAGCAGAGCGGATTACAATGAGCAGTTCTTC,CASSSSRADYNEQFF
once,NA,14,TRBJ2-4,TRBV6-5,TGTGCCAGCAGTTACGAGGTAGCCAAAAACATTCAGTACTTC,CASSYEVAKNIQYF
NA,NA,13,TRBJ2-5,TRBV5-6,TGTGCCAGCAGCTTTAGGCAGCAAGGGGCCCAGTACTTC,CASSFRQQGAQYF
NA,NA,11,TRBJ1-1,TRBV20-1,TGCAGTGCTCACGGACAGAGTGAAGCTTTCTTT,CSAHGQSEAFF
NA,TRBD1,14,TRBJ1-3,TRBV4-3,TGCGCCAGCAGCCAAGCAACAGGGGTTGGCACCATATATTTT,CASSQATGVGTIYF
NA,TRBD1,15,TRBJ1-1,TRBV11-1,TGTGCCAGCAGCCCGGGACAGGGGATTGACACTGAAGCTTTCTTT,CASSPGQGIDTEAFF
NA,TRBD1,16,TRBJ2-2,TRBV11-3,TGTGCCAGCAGCTGGGGACAGACCCTGAACACCGGGGAGCTGTTTTTT,CASSWGQTLNTGELFF
NA,TRBD1,16,TRBJ1-2,TRBV6-6,TGTGCCAGCAGCCAGGGACAGGGAAGCGGGAACTATGGCTACACCTTC,CASSQGQGSGNYGYTF
NA,TRBD1,15,TRBJ2-5,TRBV6-6,TGTGCCAGCTTCCGGGACAGGGCGATTGAAGGGACCCAGTACTTC,CASFRDRAIEGTQYF
NA,NA,13,TRBJ2-7,TRBV27,TGTGCCAGCAGTTGGCAGGGAGGCCACGAGCAGTACTTC,CASSWQGGHEQYF
NA,NA,14,TRBJ2-3,TRBV10-3,TGTGCCATCAGTGAGTCGAGTACAGCAGATACGCAGTATTTT,CAISESSTADTQYF
NA,NA,16,TRBJ1-4,TRBV5-4,TGTGCCAGCAGCTTGAGGAGGGGAGGGGGTAATGAAAAACTGTTTTTT,CASSLRRGGGNEKLFF